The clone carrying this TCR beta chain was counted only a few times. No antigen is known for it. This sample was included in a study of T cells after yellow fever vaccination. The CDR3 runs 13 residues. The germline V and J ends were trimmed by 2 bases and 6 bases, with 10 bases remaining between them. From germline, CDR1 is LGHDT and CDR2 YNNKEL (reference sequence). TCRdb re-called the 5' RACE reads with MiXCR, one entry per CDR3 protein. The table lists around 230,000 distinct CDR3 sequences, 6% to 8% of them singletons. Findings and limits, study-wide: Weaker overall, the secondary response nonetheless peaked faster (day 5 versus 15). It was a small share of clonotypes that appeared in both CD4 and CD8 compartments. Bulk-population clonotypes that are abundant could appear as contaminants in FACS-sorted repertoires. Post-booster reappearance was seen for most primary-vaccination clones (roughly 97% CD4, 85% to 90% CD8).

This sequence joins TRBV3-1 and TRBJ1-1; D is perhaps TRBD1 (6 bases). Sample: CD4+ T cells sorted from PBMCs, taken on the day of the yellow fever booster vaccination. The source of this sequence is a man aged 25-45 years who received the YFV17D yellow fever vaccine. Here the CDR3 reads CASSQRAGAEAFF. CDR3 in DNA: TGTGCCAGCAGCCAAAGGGCAGGGGCTGAAGCTTTCTTT. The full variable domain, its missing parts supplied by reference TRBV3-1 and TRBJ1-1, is DTAVSQTPKYLVTQMGNDKSIKCEQNLGHDTMYWYKQDSKKFLKIMFSYNNKELIINETVPNRFSPKSPDKAHLNLHINSLELGDSAVYFCASSQRAGAEAFFGQGTRLTVV.